What follows are 9 T cell receptor beta chains derived from one specimen sequenced in a study of low-dose radiotherapy and immunotherapy resistance in tumors. TRAV- and TRBV-specific primers were used for first-strand cDNA, which covered alpha and beta chains. TCR amplification ran 15 to 25 PCR cycles using constant-region and V-primer adapter primers. TCRdb itself ran the reads through MiXCR, one entry per CDR3 protein. The repertoire holds tens of thousands of distinct CDR3 sequences, with 20% to 25% as singletons. The time point was: before trial treatment. The sequences come from PBMCs, collected before treatment. Source of these receptors: a male donor with prostate cancer.

This clonotype was counted ten times or more. This sequence joins TRBV20-1 and TRBJ1-2; D is possibly TRBD1 (6 bases). CDR3 length: 12 residues. Germline CDR1 DFQATT, CDR2 SNEGSKA (reference sequence). V shed 3 bases and J shed 7 bases, with 12 bases lying between them. This CDR3 reads CSASRTALGYTF. The CDR3 DNA follows: TGCAGTGCTAGCCGGACAGCACTTGGCTACACCTTC.

This clonotype was counted between two and nine times. V and J are TRBV20-1 and TRBJ1-1; D ambiguous. The V gene lost 3 bases and the J gene lost 1 base, with 3 bases spanning the gap. Germline CDR1 DFQATT, CDR2 SNEGSKA (reference sequence). The CDR3 loop spans 11 amino acids. The CDR3 sequence: CSARENTEAFF. CDR3 sequence (DNA): TGCAGTGCTAGGGAGAACACTGAAGCTTTCTTT.

Many counts were recorded for this clonotype. Here the CDR3 reads CASSGEYNEQFF. CDR3 bases: TGTGCCAGCAGCGGGGAGTACAATGAGCAGTTCTTC. This chain links TRBV7-9 with TRBJ2-1, with D tentatively TRBD2 (5 bases). Germline V gives CDR1 SEHNR, CDR2 FQNEAQ (reference sequence). Deletions cut 5 bases from V and 4 bases from J, with 6 bases between. This CDR3 comprises 12 residues.

This clonotype occurred many times. The V and J genes are TRBV24-1 and TRBJ2-5, with D possibly being TRBD1 (6 bases). The V gene's germline CDR1 is KGHDR and CDR2 SFDVKD. Trimming removed 3 bases at V and 7 bases at J, with 14 bases between. CDR3 length equals 14 residues. The CDR3 reads CATSDPETGGTQYF. The CDR3 DNA sequence: TGTGCCACCAGTGATCCTGAGACAGGAGGGACCCAGTACTTC.

This clonotype was seen repeatedly, ten times or more. This chain links TRBV25-1 with TRBJ1-4, with TRBD1 identical over 7 bases. With V trimmed by 4 bases and J by 7 bases, 9 bases remained unmatched. This CDR3 has 15 amino acids. The germline gives CDR1 MGHDK, CDR2 SYGVNS. CDR3 sequence reads: CASSGTQGRGEKLFF. The DNA for the CDR3 is TGTGCCAGCAGTGGAACACAGGGGCGGGGTGAAAAACTGTTTTTT.

This clonotype was found many times. J is TRBJ2-6 and V is TRBV15, with D perhaps TRBD1 (7 bases). The CDR3 length is 18 residues. Per germline, CDR1 LNHNV and CDR2 YYDKDF (reference sequence). The CDR3 here is CAMAPGGRGASGANVLTF. CDR3 in DNA: TGTGCGATGGCTCCTGGGGGCAGGGGGGCCTCTGGGGCCAACGTCCTGACTTTC.

This chain joins TRBV7-9 and TRBJ2-1, with D maybe TRBD2 (6 bases). The CDR3 is made up of 14 amino acids. With 2 bases removed from V and 9 bases from J, the gap between germline ends came to 14 bases. CDR1 is SEHNR, CDR2 FQNEAQ, per germline (reference sequence). CDR3 residues: CASSLMWGTGEQFF. As DNA, the CDR3 is TGTGCCAGCAGCTTAATGTGGGGGACTGGTGAGCAGTTCTTC.

This clonotype came up many times. The V gene is TRBV3-1, the J gene TRBJ2-7, with 10 bases identical to TRBD1. Per the germline V gene, CDR1 is LGHDT and CDR2 is YNNKEL (reference sequence). The CDR3 covers 15 residues. The junction had 8 bases not matched to a gene; V was cut back by 3 bases and J by 6 bases. CDR3 DNA: TGTGCCAGCAGCCAGTTCCGGGACAGGGGCCTCGAGCAGTACTTC. This codes for CASSQFRDRGLEQYF.

This clonotype was seen many times. The chain couples TRBV9 to TRBJ2-6, with 9 bases aligning to TRBD1. After removal of 3 bases from V and 2 bases from J, the junction contained 18 bases not matched to a gene. There are 21 residues in the CDR3. Germline lookup yields CDR1 SGDLS and CDR2 YYNGEE. This CDR3 reads CASSAPRSGDRAGAGANVLTF. The DNA for the CDR3 is TGTGCCAGCAGCGCGCCACGATCCGGGGACAGGGCCGGCGCTGGGGCCAACGTCCTGACTTTC.